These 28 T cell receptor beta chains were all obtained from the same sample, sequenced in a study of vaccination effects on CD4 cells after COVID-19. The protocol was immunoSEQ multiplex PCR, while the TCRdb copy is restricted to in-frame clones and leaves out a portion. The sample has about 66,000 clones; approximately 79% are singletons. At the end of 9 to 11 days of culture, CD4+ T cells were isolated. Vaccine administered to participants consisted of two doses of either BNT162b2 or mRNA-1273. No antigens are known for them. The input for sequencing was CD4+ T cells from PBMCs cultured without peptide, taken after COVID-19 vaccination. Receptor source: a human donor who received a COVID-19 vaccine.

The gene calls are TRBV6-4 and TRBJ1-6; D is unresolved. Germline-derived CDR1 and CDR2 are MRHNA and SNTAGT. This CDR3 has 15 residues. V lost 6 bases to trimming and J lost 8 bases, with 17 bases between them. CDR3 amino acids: CASRSQSLVDSPLHF. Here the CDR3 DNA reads TGTGCCAGCAGGAGCCAGTCCCTCGTCGATTCACCCCTCCACTTT.

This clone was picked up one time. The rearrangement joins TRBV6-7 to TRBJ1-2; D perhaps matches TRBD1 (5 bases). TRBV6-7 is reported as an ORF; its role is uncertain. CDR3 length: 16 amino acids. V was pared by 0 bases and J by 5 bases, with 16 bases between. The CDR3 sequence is CASSYSRGEGDYGYTF. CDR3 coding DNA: TGTGCCAGCAGTTACTCGAGGGGAGAAGGGGATTATGGCTACACCTTC.

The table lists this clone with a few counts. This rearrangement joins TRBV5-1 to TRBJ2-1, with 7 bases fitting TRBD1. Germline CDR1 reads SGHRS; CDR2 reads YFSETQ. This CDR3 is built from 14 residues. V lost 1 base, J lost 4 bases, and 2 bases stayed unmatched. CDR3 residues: CASSLNRGYNEQFF. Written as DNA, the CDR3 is TGCGCCAGCAGCTTGAACAGGGGATACAATGAGCAGTTCTTC. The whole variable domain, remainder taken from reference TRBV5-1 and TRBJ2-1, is KAGVTQTPRYLIKTRGQQVTLSCSPISGHRSVSWYQQTPGQGLQFLFEYFSETQRNKGNFPGRFSGRQFSNSRSEMNVSTLELGDSALYLCASSLNRGYNEQFFGPGTRLTVL.

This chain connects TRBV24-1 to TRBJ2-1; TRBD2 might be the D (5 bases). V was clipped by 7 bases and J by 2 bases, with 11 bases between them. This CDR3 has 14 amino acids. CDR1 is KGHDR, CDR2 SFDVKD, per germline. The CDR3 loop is CATSGVGAYNEQFF. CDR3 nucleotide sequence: TGTGCCACCAGCGGGGTGGGTGCCTACAATGAGCAGTTCTTC.

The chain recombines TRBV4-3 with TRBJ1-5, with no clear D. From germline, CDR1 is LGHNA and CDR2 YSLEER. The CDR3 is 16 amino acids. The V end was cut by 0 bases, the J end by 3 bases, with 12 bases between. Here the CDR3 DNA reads TGCGCCAGCAGCCAAGAATGGCGGAGCTTCAATCAGCCCCAGCATTTT. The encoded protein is CASSQEWRSFNQPQHF.

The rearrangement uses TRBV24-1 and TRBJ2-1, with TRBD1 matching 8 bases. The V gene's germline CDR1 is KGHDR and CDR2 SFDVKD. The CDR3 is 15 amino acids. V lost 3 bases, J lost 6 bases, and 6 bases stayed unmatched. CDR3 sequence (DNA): TGTGCCACCAGTGATGCAGGGGGCTTTCGCAATGAGCAGTTCTTC. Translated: CATSDAGGFRNEQFF.

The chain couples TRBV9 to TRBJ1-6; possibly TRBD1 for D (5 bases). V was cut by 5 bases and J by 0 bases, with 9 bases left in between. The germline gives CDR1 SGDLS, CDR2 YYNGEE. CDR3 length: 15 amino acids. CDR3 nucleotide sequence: TGTGCCAGCAGGCCGGGGACCTCCTATAATTCACCCCTCCACTTT. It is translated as CASRPGTSYNSPLHF.

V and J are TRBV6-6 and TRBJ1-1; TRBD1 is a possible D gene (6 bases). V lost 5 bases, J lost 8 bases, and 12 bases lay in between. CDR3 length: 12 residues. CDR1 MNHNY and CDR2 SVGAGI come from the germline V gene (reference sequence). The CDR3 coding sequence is TGTGCCAGCAGTATTAACAGGGACGAAGCTTTCTTT. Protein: CASSINRDEAFF.

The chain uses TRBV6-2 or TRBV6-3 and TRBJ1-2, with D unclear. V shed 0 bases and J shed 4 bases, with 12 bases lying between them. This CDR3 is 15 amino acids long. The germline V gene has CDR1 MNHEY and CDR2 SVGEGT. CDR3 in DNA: TGTGCCAGCAGTTACTCTTCAGCCGCCATCTATGGCTACACCTTC. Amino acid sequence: CASSYSSAAIYGYTF.

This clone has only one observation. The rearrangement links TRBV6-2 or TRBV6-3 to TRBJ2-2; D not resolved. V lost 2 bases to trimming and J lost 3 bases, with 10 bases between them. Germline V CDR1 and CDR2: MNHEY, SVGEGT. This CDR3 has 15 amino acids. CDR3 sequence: CASSYPYIDTGELFF. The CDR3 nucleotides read TGTGCCAGCAGTTACCCTTACATAGACACCGGGGAGCTGTTTTTT.

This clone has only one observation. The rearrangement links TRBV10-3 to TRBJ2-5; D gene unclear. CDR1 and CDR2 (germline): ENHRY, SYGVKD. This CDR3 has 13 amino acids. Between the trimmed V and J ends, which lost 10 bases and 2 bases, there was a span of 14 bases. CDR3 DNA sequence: TGTGCCACCGGGCCCGGGTCTCAAGAGACCCAGTACTTC. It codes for CATGPGSQETQYF.

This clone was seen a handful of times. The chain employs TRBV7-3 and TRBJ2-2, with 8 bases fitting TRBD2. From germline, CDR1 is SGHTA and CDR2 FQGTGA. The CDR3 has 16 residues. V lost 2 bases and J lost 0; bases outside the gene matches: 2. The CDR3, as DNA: TGTGCCAGCAGCTTACTCGGGGGGGCGAACACCGGGGAGCTGTTTTTT. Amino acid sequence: CASSLLGGANTGELFF. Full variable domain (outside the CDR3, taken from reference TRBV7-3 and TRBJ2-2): GAGVSQTPSNKVTEKGKYVELRCDPISGHTALYWYRQSLGQGPEFLIYFQGTGAADDSGLPNDRFFAVRPEGSVSTLKIQRTERGDSAVYLCASSLLGGANTGELFFGEGSRLTVL.

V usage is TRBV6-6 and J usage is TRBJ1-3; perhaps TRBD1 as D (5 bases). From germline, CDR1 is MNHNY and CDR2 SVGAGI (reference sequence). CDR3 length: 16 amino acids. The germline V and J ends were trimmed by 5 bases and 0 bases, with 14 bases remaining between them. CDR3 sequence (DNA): TGTGCCAGCAGTCGAACAGGTTCGAGCTCTGGAAACACCATATATTTT. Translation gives CASSRTGSSSGNTIYF.

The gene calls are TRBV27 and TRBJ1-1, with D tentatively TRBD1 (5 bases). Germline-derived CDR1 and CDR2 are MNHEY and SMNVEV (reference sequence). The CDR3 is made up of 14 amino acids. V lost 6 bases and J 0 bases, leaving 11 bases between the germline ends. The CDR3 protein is CASSPRALNTEAFF. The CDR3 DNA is TGTGCCAGCAGCCCCAGGGCCCTGAACACTGAAGCTTTCTTT.

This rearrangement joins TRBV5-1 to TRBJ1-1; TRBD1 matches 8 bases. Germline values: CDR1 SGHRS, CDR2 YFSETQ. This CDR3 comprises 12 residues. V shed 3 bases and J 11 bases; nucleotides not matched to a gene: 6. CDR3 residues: CASSSGQGEAFF. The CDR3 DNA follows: TGCGCCAGCAGCTCAGGACAGGGTGAGGCTTTCTTT.

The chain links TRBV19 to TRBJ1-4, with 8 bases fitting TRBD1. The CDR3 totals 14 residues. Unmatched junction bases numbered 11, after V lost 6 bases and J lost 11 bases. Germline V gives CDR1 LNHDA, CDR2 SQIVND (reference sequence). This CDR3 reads CASRPDRAGWKLFF. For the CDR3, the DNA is TGTGCCAGTAGACCGGACAGGGCCGGTTGGAAACTGTTTTTT.

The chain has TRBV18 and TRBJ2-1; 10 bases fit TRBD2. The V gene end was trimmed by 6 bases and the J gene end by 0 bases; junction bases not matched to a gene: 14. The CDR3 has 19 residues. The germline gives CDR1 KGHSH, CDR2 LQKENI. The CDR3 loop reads CASSRQATSGRRSYNEQFF. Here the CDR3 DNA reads TGTGCCAGCTCCCGTCAAGCGACTAGCGGGCGCCGCTCCTACAATGAGCAGTTCTTC.

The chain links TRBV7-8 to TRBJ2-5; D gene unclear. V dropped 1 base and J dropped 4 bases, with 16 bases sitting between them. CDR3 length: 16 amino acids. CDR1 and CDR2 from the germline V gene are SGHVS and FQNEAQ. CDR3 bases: TGTGCCAGCAGCTTAGGGAGCCGCAGTCTGAGAGAGACCCAGTACTTC. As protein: CASSLGSRSLRETQYF.

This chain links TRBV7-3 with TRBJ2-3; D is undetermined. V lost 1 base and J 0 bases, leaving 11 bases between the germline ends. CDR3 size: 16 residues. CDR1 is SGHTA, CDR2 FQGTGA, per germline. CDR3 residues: CASSLKASPSTDTQYF. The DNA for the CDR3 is TGTGCCAGCAGCTTAAAGGCATCCCCTAGCACAGATACGCAGTATTTT.

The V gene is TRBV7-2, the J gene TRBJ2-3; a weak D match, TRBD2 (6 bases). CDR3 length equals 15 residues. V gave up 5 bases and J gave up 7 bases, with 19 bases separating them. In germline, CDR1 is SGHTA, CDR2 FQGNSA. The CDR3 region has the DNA TGTGCCAGCAGCCAGCAAACCGGGACTTTGAATACGCAGTATTTT. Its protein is CASSQQTGTLNTQYF.

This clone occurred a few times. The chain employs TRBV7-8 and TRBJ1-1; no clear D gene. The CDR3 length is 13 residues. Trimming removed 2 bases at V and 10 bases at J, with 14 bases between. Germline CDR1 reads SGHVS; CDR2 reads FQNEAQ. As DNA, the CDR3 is TGTGCCAGCAGCTTACTCTTCCAAACCTCAGCTTTCTTT. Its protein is CASSLLFQTSAFF.

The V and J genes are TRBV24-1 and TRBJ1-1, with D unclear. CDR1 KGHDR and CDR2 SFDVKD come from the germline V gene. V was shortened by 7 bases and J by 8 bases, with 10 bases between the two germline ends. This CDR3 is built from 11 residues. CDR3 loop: CATRFSDEAFF. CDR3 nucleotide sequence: TGTGCCACCAGATTCAGTGACGAAGCTTTCTTT.

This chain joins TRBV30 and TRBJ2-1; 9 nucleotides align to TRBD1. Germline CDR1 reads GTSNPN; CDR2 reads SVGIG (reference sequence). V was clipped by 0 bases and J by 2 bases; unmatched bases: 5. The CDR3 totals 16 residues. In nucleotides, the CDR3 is TGTGCCTGGAGTGTCGGGACAGGGACCCCCTACAATGAGCAGTTCTTC. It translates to CAWSVGTGTPYNEQFF. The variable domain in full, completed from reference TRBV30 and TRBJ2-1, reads SQTIHQWPATLVQPVGSPLSLECTVEGTSNPNLYWYRQAAGRGLQLLFYSVGIGQISSEVPQNLSASRPQDRQFILSSKKLLLSDSGFYLCAWSVGTGTPYNEQFFGPGTRLTVL.

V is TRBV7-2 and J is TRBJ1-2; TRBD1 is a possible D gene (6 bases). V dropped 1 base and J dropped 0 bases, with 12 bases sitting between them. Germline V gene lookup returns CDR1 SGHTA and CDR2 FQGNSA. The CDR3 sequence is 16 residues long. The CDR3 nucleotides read TGTGCCAGCAGCTTAGTGTCCCAGGGGACTAACTATGGCTACACCTTC. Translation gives CASSLVSQGTNYGYTF.

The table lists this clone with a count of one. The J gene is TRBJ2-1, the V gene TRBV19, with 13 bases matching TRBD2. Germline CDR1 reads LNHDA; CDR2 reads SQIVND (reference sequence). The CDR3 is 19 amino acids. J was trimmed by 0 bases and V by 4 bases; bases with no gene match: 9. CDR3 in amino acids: CASSKRTSGGASSYNEQFF. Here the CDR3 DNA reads TGTGCCAGTAGTAAAAGGACTAGCGGGGGCGCAAGCTCCTACAATGAGCAGTTCTTC.

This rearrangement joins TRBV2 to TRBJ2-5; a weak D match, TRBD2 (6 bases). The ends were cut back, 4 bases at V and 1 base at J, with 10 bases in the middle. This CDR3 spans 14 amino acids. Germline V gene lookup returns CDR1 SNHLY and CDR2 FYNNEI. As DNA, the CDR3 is TGTGCCAGCAGTGTGGGGGAGGCCCAAGAGACCCAGTACTTC. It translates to CASSVGEAQETQYF. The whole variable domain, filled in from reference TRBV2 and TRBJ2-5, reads EPEVTQTPSHQVTQMGQEVILRCVPISNHLYFYWYRQILGQKVEFLVSFYNNEISEKSEIFDDQFSVERPDGSNFTLKIRSTKLEDSAMYFCASSVGEAQETQYFGPGTRLLVL.

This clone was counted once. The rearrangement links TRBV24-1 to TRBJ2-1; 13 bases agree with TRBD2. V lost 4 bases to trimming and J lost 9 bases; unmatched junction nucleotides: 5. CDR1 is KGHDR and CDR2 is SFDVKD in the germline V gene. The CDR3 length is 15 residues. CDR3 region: CATSDRGLAGAEQFF. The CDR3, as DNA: TGTGCCACCAGTGACCGAGGACTAGCGGGGGCTGAGCAGTTCTTC.

CDR3 region: CASSEDRAGYTF. The CDR3 region has the DNA TGTGCCAGCTCGGAGGACAGGGCTGGCTACACCTTC. The V gene is TRBV18, the J gene TRBJ1-2, with 8 bases identical to TRBD1. This CDR3 is built from 12 residues. In germline, CDR1 is KGHSH, CDR2 LQKENI. V shed 6 bases and J 7 bases; nucleotides not matched to a gene: 4.